This TCR beta chain emerged from a study of OX40 agonist ivuxolimab in advanced cancers. In the study overall: From roughly 23 to 90 years was the age range, with a mean of approximately 58 years, and around 83% were male. Anti-PD-1, anti-PD-L1 or anti-CTLA-4 therapy given earlier was allowed, and approximately 43% had some. The study's findings and limits: Low normalized T-cell clonal expansion also characterized some of the nonresponders.

Method: immunoSEQ multiplex PCR; TCRdb's copy keeps in-frame clones and lacks some. Seen here are tens of thousands of clones, 80% to 90% observed once, and the top ten hold 4.5% to 5%. Comments on this clone: The antigen is unknown.

Germline CDR1 reads PRHDT; CDR2 reads FYEKMQ (reference sequence). This CDR3 region has 12 residues. The sample was CD4+ or CD8+ T cells sorted from blood, taken in a trial of the OX40 agonist ivuxolimab. This sequence originates from an adult with an advanced solid tumor such as melanoma, head and neck, liver or kidney cancer. The V call is TRBV13, the J call TRBJ2-5, with 7 bases matching TRBD2. The last part of the DNA fits TRBJ2-7 better; the J call may be wrong. DNA of the CDR3: TGTGCCAGCAGCCGACTAGCTTACGAGCAGTACTTC. The encoded protein is CASSRLAYEQYF.